These 25 T cell receptor beta chains originate from one sample sequenced in a study of T cell responses to AZD1222 COVID-19 vaccine. Sequencing was performed with immunoSEQ multiplex PCR; in TCRdb, only in-frame clones are kept and a portion is missing. The sample comprises fewer than 150,000 clones, 89% of which are singletons, and about 9.5% rests with the top ten. Sequenced material: peripheral blood, taken 28 days after the second AZD1222 dose. The source is an adult who received the AZD1222 COVID-19 vaccine.

To note about this clone: An end of the junction does not agree with germline; a read error may underlie this. The chain joins TRBV7-2 to TRBJ2-7; D is undetermined. There are 12 residues in the CDR3. Germline V gives CDR1 SGHTA, CDR2 FQGNSA. The CDR3 bases are TGTGCCAGCAGCCACGAAACAACCGGCGCAATCTTC. Its translation: CASSHETTGAIF.

The chain links TRBV19 to TRBJ2-2; D may be TRBD2 (6 bases). The CDR3 is 14 residues long. In germline, CDR1 is LNHDA, CDR2 SQIVND (reference sequence). Trimming took 4 bases from V and 8 from J, leaving 14 bases between them. CDR3 sequence: CASSTWEAAGELFF. Here the CDR3 DNA reads TGTGCCAGTAGTACCTGGGAGGCGGCGGGGGAGCTGTTTTTT.

The rearrangement joins TRBV7-2 to TRBJ1-3, with D hard to call. Looked up from germline, CDR1 is SGHTA and CDR2 is FQGNSA. The CDR3 spans 16 residues. Trimming removed 1 base from V and 4 bases from J, with 14 bases in between. CDR3: CASSLVPGNFGNTIYF. CDR3 coding DNA: TGTGCCAGCAGCTTAGTCCCGGGCAACTTCGGAAACACCATATATTTT.

In this sample, this clone turned up a few times. This chain uses TRBV29-1 with TRBJ2-5, with 7 nucleotides matching TRBD1. This CDR3 comprises 13 residues. Germline V gives CDR1 SQVTM, CDR2 ANQGSEA. V lost 6 bases, J lost 1 base, and 5 bases stayed unmatched. The CDR3 spells CSVDRVAQETQYF. CDR3 coding DNA: TGCAGCGTAGACAGGGTGGCCCAAGAGACCCAGTACTTC.

The V call is TRBV10-3, the J call TRBJ2-7, with TRBD1 matching 7 bases. CDR3 size: 12 residues. Losses at the gene ends were 9 bases for V and 6 bases for J; bases not matched to a gene: 8. The germline V gene encodes CDR1 ENHRY and CDR2 SYGVKD. CDR3 sequence (DNA): TGTGCCATGCAAGGACAGGACCTCGAGCAGTACTTC. Translating gives CAMQGQDLEQYF.

The table lists this clone with a few counts. The V call is TRBV4-1, the J call TRBJ1-2; the D gene is possibly TRBD1 (6 bases). There are 17 residues in the CDR3. Germline V lookup: CDR1 MGHRA, CDR2 YSYEKL. V dropped 1 base and J dropped 4 bases, with 19 bases sitting between them. CDR3 nucleotides: TGCGCCAGCAGCCAAGGTCGACCGGGGGCAATTGGCTATGGCTACACCTTC. Translation gives CASSQGRPGAIGYGYTF.

This chain uses TRBV5-1 with TRBJ2-3; 12 nucleotides agree with TRBD2. This CDR3 comprises 16 residues. The trim removed 0 bases at V and 3 bases at J, leaving 2 bases unmatched. Germline loops: CDR1 SGHRS, CDR2 YFSETQ. CDR3 loop: CASSLGTSGVTDTQYF. CDR3 in DNA: TGCGCCAGCAGCTTGGGGACTAGCGGGGTGACAGATACGCAGTATTTT.

The rearrangement uses TRBV10-3 and TRBJ1-5, with D possibly being TRBD1 (5 bases). The germline CDR1 and CDR2 sequences are ENHRY and SYGVKD. V lost 6 bases and J lost 7, with 13 bases in between. The CDR3 has 13 amino acids. The CDR3 DNA follows: TGTGCCATCAGCCGGGACCCCCAACAGCCCCAGCATTTT. This sequence encodes CAISRDPQQPQHF.

The chain recombines TRBV5-4 with TRBJ1-2, with 9 bases that match TRBD1. Germline V gene lookup returns CDR1 SGHNT and CDR2 YYREEE (reference sequence). The V gene end was trimmed by 5 bases and the J gene end by 5 bases; junction bases not matched to a gene: 16. CDR3 length: 17 amino acids. The CDR3 loop reads CASRNSGTGFSRYGYTF. The CDR3, as DNA: TGTGCCAGCAGAAACTCCGGGACAGGGTTTTCTAGATATGGCTACACCTTC.

The chain carries TRBV10-2 and TRBJ1-1, with a tentative D call TRBD1 (5 bases). The CDR3 runs to 15 residues. Germline values: CDR1 WSHSY, CDR2 SAAADI. V shed 6 bases and J shed 1 base, with 15 bases lying between them. The CDR3: CASRQEGLWNTEAFF. CDR3 nucleotides: TGCGCCAGCAGGCAGGAGGGGCTTTGGAACACTGAAGCTTTCTTT.

The chain uses TRBV28 and TRBJ1-5; D is unresolved. With 3 bases removed from V and 9 bases from J, the gap between germline ends came to 9 bases. The CDR3 is made up of 12 amino acids. Per the germline V gene, CDR1 is MDHEN and CDR2 is SYDVKM. This chain's CDR3 is CASSFSGGPQHF. The CDR3 DNA is TGTGCCAGCAGTTTTTCGGGAGGGCCCCAGCATTTT.

This clone was seen a few times. The chain combines TRBV5-4 with TRBJ2-3; TRBD2 matches 7 bases. J gave up 1 base and V 2 bases, and 1 base lay outside the gene matches. The CDR3 loop spans 14 amino acids. CDR1 is SGHNT, CDR2 YYREEE, per germline (reference sequence). CDR3 DNA sequence: TGTGCCAGCAGCTTTACTAGCGGCACAGATACGCAGTATTTT. This encodes CASSFTSGTDTQYF.

The V gene is TRBV3-1 (or the pseudogene TRBV3-2), the J gene TRBJ1-2; a possible D gene is TRBD1 (5 bases). V was trimmed by 7 bases and J by 9 bases, leaving 15 bases between them. Germline V lookup: CDR1 LGHDT, CDR2 YNNKEL (reference sequence). CDR3 length: 12 amino acids. DNA of the CDR3: TGTGCCAGCAAAGGGGACGGCGAAAGCTACACCTTC. This translates into CASKGDGESYTF.

This clone is a singleton in its sample. This chain connects TRBV7-9 to TRBJ1-5; the match to TRBD1 covers 7 bases. From germline, CDR1 is SEHNR and CDR2 FQNEAQ (reference sequence). Unmatched junction bases numbered 2, after V lost 3 bases and J lost 9 bases. The CDR3 sequence is 12 residues long. The CDR3 sequence is CASSFRTGPQHF. DNA for the CDR3: TGTGCCAGCAGCTTCCGGACAGGGCCCCAGCATTTT.

Only one count was recorded for this clone. The chain couples TRBV6-1 to TRBJ1-2; maybe TRBD1 (5 bases). CDR3 size: 14 residues. Germline values: CDR1 MNHNS, CDR2 SASEGT. Trimming left V 1 base short and J 4 bases short, with 10 bases between. The CDR3 DNA sequence: TGTGCCAGCAGTGAAGGGGGCGGTCTCTATGGCTACACCTTC. The encoded protein is CASSEGGGLYGYTF.

The chain joins TRBV30 to TRBJ2-5; perhaps TRBD1 as D (6 bases). The CDR3 contains 15 residues. V shed 0 bases and J shed 5 bases, with 16 bases lying between them. The germline V gene has CDR1 GTSNPN and CDR2 SVGIG (reference sequence). The CDR3 here is CAWSVASWGRETQYF. The CDR3 DNA sequence: TGTGCCTGGAGTGTCGCGTCCTGGGGGCGGGAGACCCAGTACTTC.

The chain uses TRBV5-1 and TRBJ1-6, with D perhaps matching TRBD1 (6 bases). Trimming left V 0 bases short and J 6 bases short, with 10 bases between. Germline V gene sequence: CDR1 SGHRS, CDR2 YFSETQ. This CDR3 region has 15 residues. In DNA, the CDR3 is TGCGCCAGCAGCTTGGAACAGGGCGGTAATTCACCCCTCCACTTT. Its protein product is CASSLEQGGNSPLHF.

This clone was seen only once. This chain connects TRBV6-1 to TRBJ1-1; D is undetermined. The CDR3 runs to 14 residues. Deletions cut 2 bases from V and 3 bases from J, with 10 bases between. CDR1 is MNHNS and CDR2 is SASEGT in the germline V gene. The CDR3 reads CASSEFGRDTEAFF. CDR3 sequence (DNA): TGTGCCAGCAGTGAATTTGGTAGAGACACTGAAGCTTTCTTT.

The V gene is TRBV9, the J gene TRBJ1-3, with 8 bases that match TRBD1. The CDR3 is made up of 16 amino acids. CDR1 and CDR2 from the germline V gene are SGDLS and YYNGEE. J gave up 2 bases and V 4 bases, and 8 bases lay outside the gene matches. The CDR3 reads CASSLWTGLTGNTIYF. DNA of the CDR3: TGTGCCAGCAGCCTCTGGACAGGGCTCACTGGAAACACCATATATTTT.

The V and J genes are TRBV11-2 and TRBJ1-3, with no clear D. The CDR3 sequence is 17 residues long. The germline CDR1 and CDR2 sequences are SGHAT and FQNNGV. The V end lost 1 base, the J end lost 0 bases, and 13 bases lay between the germline ends. The DNA of the CDR3 is TGTGCCAGCAGCTTAGTAGGACGAGGAGACTCTGGAAACACCATATATTTT. Protein sequence: CASSLVGRGDSGNTIYF.

The rearrangement joins TRBV19 to TRBJ1-1, with D possibly being TRBD1 (6 bases). CDR3 length: 14 residues. V was pared by 7 bases and J by 8 bases, with 20 bases between. The germline gives CDR1 LNHDA, CDR2 SQIVND (reference sequence). CDR3 loop: CASTSRGAVTEAFF. CDR3 in DNA: TGTGCCAGTACCTCACGGGGGGCGGTCACAGAAGCTTTCTTT.

The chain has TRBV4-1 and TRBJ1-2, with D maybe TRBD1 (5 bases). This CDR3 has 13 residues. With 4 bases removed from V and 4 bases from J, the gap between germline ends came to 10 bases. CDR1 is MGHRA and CDR2 is YSYEKL in the germline V gene. CDR3 sequence reads: CASSLGDGYGYTF. CDR3 bases: TGCGCCAGCAGCCTGGGGGACGGCTATGGCTACACCTTC.

CDR3 in DNA: TGTGCCAGCAGCTCTCTGGCGGGCAATCAGCCCCAGCATTTT. Encoded protein: CASSSLAGNQPQHF. The chain uses TRBV7-2 and TRBJ1-5; D gene uncertain. V lost 4 bases to trimming and J lost 2 bases, with 9 bases between them. CDR1 SGHTA and CDR2 FQGNSA come from the germline V gene. CDR3 length: 14 residues.

This rearrangement joins TRBV2 to TRBJ1-3, with 7 nucleotides matching TRBD1. The CDR3 runs to 15 residues. Germline-derived CDR1 and CDR2 are SNHLY and FYNNEI. With 4 bases clipped from V and 2 bases from J, the junction kept 5 bases outside the gene matches. CDR3 bases: TGTGCCAGCAGTGTACTACAGGGGACTGGAAACACCATATATTTT. This encodes CASSVLQGTGNTIYF.

This sequence joins TRBV7-2 and TRBJ1-1; TRBD1 agrees at 7 bases. CDR3 size: 14 residues. With 4 bases clipped from V and 4 bases from J, the junction kept 6 bases outside the gene matches. Germline V gene sequence: CDR1 SGHTA, CDR2 FQGNSA. The CDR3 is CASSSYRGFTEAFF. In nucleotides, the CDR3 is TGTGCCAGCAGCTCGTACAGGGGCTTCACTGAAGCTTTCTTT.